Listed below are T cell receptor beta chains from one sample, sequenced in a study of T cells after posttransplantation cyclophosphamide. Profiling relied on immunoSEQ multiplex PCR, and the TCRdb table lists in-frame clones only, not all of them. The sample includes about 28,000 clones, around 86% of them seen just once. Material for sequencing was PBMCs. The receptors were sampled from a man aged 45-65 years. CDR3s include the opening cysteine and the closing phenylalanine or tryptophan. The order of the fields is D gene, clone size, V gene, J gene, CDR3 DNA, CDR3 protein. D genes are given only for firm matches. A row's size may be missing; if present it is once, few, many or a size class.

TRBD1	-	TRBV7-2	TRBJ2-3	TGTGCCAGCAGCTTAGAGCCGGAAAGGACAGGGATGGATACGCAGTATTTT	CASSLEPERTGMDTQYF
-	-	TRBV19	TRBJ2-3	TGTGCCAGTAGTATTATAAGGGAGACAGATACGCAGTATTTT	CASSIIRETDTQYF
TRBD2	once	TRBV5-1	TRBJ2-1	TGCGCCAGCAGCATCGGTAGCGGGGGGGCCGGTGAGCAGTTCTTC	CASSIGSGGAGEQFF
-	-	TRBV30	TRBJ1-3	TGTGCCTGGAATGGAGGTTTTGGAAACACCATATATTTT	CAWNGGFGNTIYF
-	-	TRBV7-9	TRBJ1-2	TGTGCCAGCAGCGTGTATACAGGGTATGGCTACACCTTC	CASSVYTGYGYTF
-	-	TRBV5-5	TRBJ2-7	TGTGCCAGCAGCTTCGGAGGGGGCGGACCCTACGAGCAGTACTTC	CASSFGGGGPYEQYF
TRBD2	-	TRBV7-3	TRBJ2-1	TGTGCCAGCAGCCCTAAAAGGACTAGCGCGTCCAATGAGCAGTTCTTC	CASSPKRTSASNEQFF
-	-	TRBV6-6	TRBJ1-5	TGTGCCAGCAGTGGAGGACGGGTGAATCAGCCCCAGCATTTT	CASSGGRVNQPQHF
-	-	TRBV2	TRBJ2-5	TGTGCCAGCAAGGAGGGGGCGTACCAAGAGACCCAGTACTTC	CASKEGAYQETQYF
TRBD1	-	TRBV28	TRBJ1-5	TGTGCCAGCACCCCGGCAAGGACAGGGAAAAATCAGCCCCAGCATTTT	CASTPARTGKNQPQHF
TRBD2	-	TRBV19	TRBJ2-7	TGTGCCACCTCACCGGGGGGGTCTTACGTCGAGCAGTACTTC	CATSPGGSYVEQYF
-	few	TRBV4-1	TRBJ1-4	TGCGCCAGCAGCCAAAGGCAGGGTTTCGAAAAACTGTTTTTT	CASSQRQGFEKLFF
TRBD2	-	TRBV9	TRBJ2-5	TGTGCCAGCAGCCCCTTCACGGGGGGGGCGATGGAGGCCCAGTACTTC	CASSPFTGGAMEAQYF
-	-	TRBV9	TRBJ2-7	TGTGCCAGCAGCGTCCAGGGCGATCCCGTCTACGAGCAGTACTTC	CASSVQGDPVYEQYF
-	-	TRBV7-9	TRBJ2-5	TGTGCCAGCAGCCCGGACAGAGGACAAGAGACCCAGTACTTC	CASSPDRGQETQYF
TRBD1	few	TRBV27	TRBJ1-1	TGTGCCAGCAGGGGGACAGGGTTTTCTGAAGCTTTCTTT	CASRGTGFSEAFF
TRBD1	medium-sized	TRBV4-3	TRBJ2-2	TGCGCCAGCAGCCAAGACCGGACAGGGGGCGTTACCGGGGAGCTGTTTTTT	CASSQDRTGGVTGELFF
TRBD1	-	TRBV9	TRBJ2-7	TGTGCCAGCAGCTCCCTGGCCGGGACAGGGAGGGCCGAGCAGTACTTC	CASSSLAGTGRAEQYF
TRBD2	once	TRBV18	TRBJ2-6	TGTGCCAGCTCACGTCTAGCGGCTGGGGCCAACGTCCTGACTTTC	CASSRLAAGANVLTF
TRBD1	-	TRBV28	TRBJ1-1	TGTGCCAGCAGAACCTGGACAGGTCTGGCGGCAATTACTTTCTTT	CASRTWTGLAAITFF
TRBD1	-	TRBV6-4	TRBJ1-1	TGTGCCAGCAGTCGGGACAGTAACACTGAAGCTTTCTTT	CASSRDSNTEAFF
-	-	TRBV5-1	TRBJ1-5	TGCGCCAGCAGCTTGGACGGGGGAAGTTATCAGCCCCAGCATTTT	CASSLDGGSYQPQHF
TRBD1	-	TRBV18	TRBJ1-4	TGTGCCAGCTCACCAACTAACCAGGGGGCTCTAGAGGAAAAACTGTTTTTT	CASSPTNQGALEEKLFF
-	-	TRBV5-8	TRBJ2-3	TGTGCCAGCAGCTTACAGGGTGGTGATACGCAGTATTTT	CASSLQGGDTQYF
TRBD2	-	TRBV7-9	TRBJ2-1	TGTGCCAGCAGCACCAGACTAGCGGTCTACAATGAGCAGTTCTTC	CASSTRLAVYNEQFF
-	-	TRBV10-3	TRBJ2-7	TGTGCCATCAGTGAGTCCGGGGTAACCTACGAGCAGTACTTC	CAISESGVTYEQYF
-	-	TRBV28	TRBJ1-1	TGTGCCAGCAGCTATCGCCTCCGGGGTGGCACTGAAGCTTTCTTT	CASSYRLRGGTEAFF
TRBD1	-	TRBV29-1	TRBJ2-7	TGCAGCGTTGAAGTCGCGTGGGGACAGAAGAGCCAGTACTTC	CSVEVAWGQKSQYF
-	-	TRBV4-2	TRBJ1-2	TGTGCCAGCAGCCCCCCCAGGGAAATGGATGGCTACACCTTC	CASSPPREMDGYTF
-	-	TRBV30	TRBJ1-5	TGTGCCTGGAGTACACAGGCCCGCCAGCCCCAGCATTTT	CAWSTQARQPQHF
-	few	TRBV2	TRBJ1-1	TGTGCCAGCAGAGCAGGGGTTACTGAAGCTTTCTTT	CASRAGVTEAFF
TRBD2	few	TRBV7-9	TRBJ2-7	TGTGCCAGCAGCCTGGGACTAAATCTTTACGAGCAGTACTTC	CASSLGLNLYEQYF
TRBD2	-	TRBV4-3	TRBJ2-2	TGCGCCAGCAGCCTGGAGACCCCAGCGGGGGGAACCGGGGAGCTGTTTTTT	CASSLETPAGGTGELFF
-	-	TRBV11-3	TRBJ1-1	TGTGCCAGCAGCTTAGATTGGTACGTAGAGACTGAAGCTTTCTTT	CASSLDWYVETEAFF
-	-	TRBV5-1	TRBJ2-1	TGCGCCAGCAGCTTGGATATGCTGCGTGAGCAGTTCTTC	CASSLDMLREQFF
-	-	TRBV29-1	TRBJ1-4	TGCAGCGTTGAGGTAGTCGCAGGGGAAAAACTGTTTTTT	CSVEVVAGEKLFF
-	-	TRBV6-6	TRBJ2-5	TGTGCCAGCAGGACGAGACACCAGCGATGGGAGGAGACCCAGTACTTC	CASRTRHQRWEETQYF
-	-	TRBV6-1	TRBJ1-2	TGTGCCAGCAGTGCGCTTGGGACACTCACAGGTGGCTACACCTTC	CASSALGTLTGGYTF
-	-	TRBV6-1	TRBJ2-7	TGTGCCAGCAGTTCGGGAATTCGTGGCTCCTACGAGCAGTACTTC	CASSSGIRGSYEQYF
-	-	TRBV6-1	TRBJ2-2	TGTGCCAGCAGTAACCGGGGGTACTCCACCGGGGAGCTGTTTTTT	CASSNRGYSTGELFF
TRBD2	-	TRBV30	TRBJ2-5	TGTGCCTGCCCTAGCGGGGGGGCCGGTGAGACCCAGTACTTC	CACPSGGAGETQYF
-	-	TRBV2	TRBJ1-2	TGTGCCACTCAGGGTTATGGGGCAGGCTCGTTTTATGGCTACACCTTC	CATQGYGAGSFYGYTF
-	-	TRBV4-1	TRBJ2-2	TGCGCCAGCAGCCTTGGACAAAACACCGGGGAGCTGTTTTTT	CASSLGQNTGELFF
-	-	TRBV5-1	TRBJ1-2	TGCGCCAGCAGCTCCCGACTCAAACATGACGGGAGTGGCTACACCTTC	CASSSRLKHDGSGYTF
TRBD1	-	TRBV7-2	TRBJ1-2	TGTGCCAGCAGCTTAGGCTCGGGACAGTGGGGGGGCTACACCTTC	CASSLGSGQWGGYTF
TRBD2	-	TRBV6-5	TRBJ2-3	TGTGCCAGCCGCGGGAGTACAGATACGCAGTATTTT	CASRGSTDTQYF
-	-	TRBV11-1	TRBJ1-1	TGTGCCAGCAGCAACAGGGTGGGCCACATTGAAGCTTTCTTT	CASSNRVGHIEAFF
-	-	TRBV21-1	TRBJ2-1	TGTGCCAGCAGGACCGGGACAGGGTGGAATGAGCAGTTCTTC	CASRTGTGWNEQFF
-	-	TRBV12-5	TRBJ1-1	TGTGCTAGTGGTTTGGATCCGACAGTTCGGGCTTTCTTT	CASGLDPTVRAFF
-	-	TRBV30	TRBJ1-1	TGTGCCTGGAGTGTCCGGGGATCGGCTTTGAACACTGAAGCTTTCTTT	CAWSVRGSALNTEAFF
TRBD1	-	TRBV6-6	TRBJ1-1	TGTGCCAGCAGTTACTCGGGACAGGGGAGGTCCGAAGCTTTCTTT	CASSYSGQGRSEAFF